This TCR beta chain was sequenced in a study of cytomegalovirus exposure and HLA in healthy donors. A single count supports this clone. Its target is not known. The PCR made use of 60 Vbeta and 13 Jbeta primers. Data came from immunoSEQ multiplex PCR; TCRdb stores just in-frame clones and leaves some out. The data contain over 130,000 clones, approximately 78% of them singletons. This CDR3 has 15 residues. Per the germline V gene, CDR1 is SGHNT and CDR2 is YYREEE (reference sequence). Losses at the gene ends were 4 bases for V and 0 bases for J; bases not matched to a gene: 3. Study conclusions and caveats: In a later analysis, approximately 15,000 TCR beta sequences were associated with HLA alleles at 0.05 false discovery rate. Highly shared variants forming one cluster were likely a sequencing artifact.

The sequence was collected from a woman aged 40 to 50 in good health and CMV-seropositive. The chain uses TRBV5-4 and TRBJ2-7; 11 positions match TRBD2. The specimen sequenced was PBMCs. CDR3 bases: TGTGCCAGCAGCCCGCTAGCGGGGGGCTCCTACGAGCAGTACTTC. This codes for CASSPLAGGSYEQYF.